Each of the 18 T cell receptor beta chains below was sequenced from the same sample in a study of cytomegalovirus exposure and HLA in healthy donors. Generated by immunoSEQ multiplex PCR, the TCRdb table keeps only in-frame clones and is missing some. The top ten clones hold 13% of a sample with 180,000 or so clones, 84% of them seen once. The specimen was PBMCs. Every receptor here comes from a young woman in good health and CMV-seropositive.

This rearrangement joins TRBV28 to TRBJ1-2, with 9 bases aligning to TRBD1. V was clipped by 3 bases and J by 8 bases; unmatched bases: 13. The CDR3 covers 16 residues. Germline CDR1 and CDR2: MDHEN and SYDVKM. The CDR3 loop is CASSLAGGQGEVGYTF. CDR3 sequence (DNA): TGTGCCAGCAGTTTGGCAGGGGGACAGGGCGAGGTGGGCTACACCTTC.

The chain combines TRBV29-1 with TRBJ2-3, with TRBD2 as a possible D gene (5 bases). From germline, CDR1 is SQVTM and CDR2 ANQGSEA. The CDR3 contains 13 residues. V was clipped by 7 bases and J by 3 bases, with 14 bases between them. CDR3 sequence reads: CSAGIATTDTQYF. CDR3 nucleotides: TGCAGCGCCGGTATAGCGACAACAGATACGCAGTATTTT.

This clone appeared once. The chain joins TRBV6-5 to TRBJ1-1; D is perhaps TRBD1 (5 bases). Germline V gives CDR1 MNHEY, CDR2 SVGAGI. The CDR3 covers 14 residues. V was shortened by 8 bases and J by 0 bases, with 13 bases between the two germline ends. CDR3 sequence reads: CASRKQVMNTEAFF. CDR3 DNA sequence: TGTGCCAGCCGAAAACAGGTCATGAACACTGAAGCTTTCTTT.

The chain recombines TRBV28 with TRBJ1-2, with D tentatively TRBD1 (6 bases). V lost 7 bases, J lost 8 bases, and 20 bases lay in between. Germline CDR1 is MDHEN and CDR2 is SYDVKM. The CDR3 is 14 residues long. CDR3 in amino acids: CASNNNPGVRGYTF. The CDR3 coding sequence is TGTGCCAGCAATAATAATCCAGGGGTTCGAGGCTACACCTTC.

Written as DNA, the CDR3 is TGTGCCACAGCAACCGGGACAGGGGGTTCCGAGACCCAGTACTTC. Translated: CATATGTGGSETQYF. J is TRBJ2-5 and V is TRBV19; 11 bases align to TRBD1. With V trimmed by 10 bases and J by 5 bases, 12 bases remained unmatched. The length of the CDR3 is 15 residues. CDR1 is LNHDA, CDR2 SQIVND, per germline (reference sequence).

This clone is a singleton in its sample. V usage is TRBV5-5 and J usage is TRBJ1-5, with D uncertain. Trimming cost V 6 bases and J 7 bases, with 17 bases left between them. This CDR3 is built from 14 residues. Germline V gives CDR1 SGHKS, CDR2 YYEKEE (reference sequence). The chain's CDR3 is CASTRDWEDQPQHF. The CDR3 coding sequence is TGTGCCAGCACCCGAGACTGGGAGGACCAGCCCCAGCATTTT.

V usage is TRBV6-5 and J usage is TRBJ2-7; TRBD1 might be the D (6 bases). V shed 7 bases and J shed 6 bases, with 13 bases lying between them. The CDR3 is 12 residues long. CDR1 and CDR2 (germline): MNHEY, SVGAGI. The CDR3 bases are TGTGCCAGCAACCCACAAGGGGGCGAGCAGTACTTC. Amino acids: CASNPQGGEQYF.

V and J are TRBV7-9 and TRBJ2-7, with 9 bases matching TRBD1. In germline, CDR1 is SEHNR, CDR2 FQNEAQ (reference sequence). Germline trimming cut 5 bases from V and 0 bases from J; bases unmatched to any gene: 8. The length of the CDR3 is 16 residues. CDR3 region: CASSLYRGPFSYEQYF. The CDR3 region has the DNA TGTGCCAGCAGCCTTTACAGGGGGCCCTTCTCCTACGAGCAGTACTTC. Full variable domain (missing parts from reference TRBV7-9 and TRBJ2-7): DTGVSQNPRHKITKRGQNVTFRCDPISEHNRLYWYRQTLGQGPEFLTYFQNEAQLEKSRLLSDRFSAERPKGSFSTLEIQRTEQGDSAMYLCASSLYRGPFSYEQYFGPGTRLTVT.

The chain has TRBV18 and TRBJ2-7; 10 bases are shared with TRBD1. Trimming removed 6 bases from V and 5 bases from J; junction bases left unmatched: 10. The CDR3 totals 15 residues. Germline V gene data show CDR1 as KGHSH and CDR2 as LQKENI. This CDR3 reads CASSLPGQGLDEQYF. DNA of the CDR3: TGTGCCAGCTCTCTGCCGGGACAGGGGCTCGACGAGCAGTACTTC. Combining the CDR3 with reference TRBV18 and TRBJ2-7 gives the whole variable domain NAGVMQNPRHLVRRRGQEARLRCSPMKGHSHVYWYRQLPEEGLKFMVYLQKENIIDESGMPKERFSAEFPKEGPSILRIQQVVRGDSAAYFCASSLPGQGLDEQYFGPGTRLTVT.

Worth noting for this clone: The same CDR3 arises from other DNA sequences in this sample as well. V and J are TRBV5-1 and TRBJ2-1; D is undetermined. The CDR3 extends over 16 amino acids. Trimming took off 0 bases at V and 0 bases at J, with 10 bases between the two ends. CDR1 and CDR2 (germline): SGHRS, YFSETQ. The CDR3 sequence is CASSLGGRSSYNEQFF. The CDR3 bases are TGCGCCAGCAGCTTGGGAGGCCGTAGCTCCTACAATGAGCAGTTCTTC.

The CDR3 region is CSVHPDMNTEAFF. DNA of the CDR3: TGCAGCGTTCACCCGGACATGAACACTGAAGCTTTCTTT. The genes are TRBV29-1 and TRBJ1-1, with D perhaps matching TRBD1 (5 bases). The V end was cut by 5 bases, the J end by 0 bases, with 10 bases between. Germline V gene data show CDR1 as SQVTM and CDR2 as ANQGSEA. This CDR3 has 13 amino acids.

The chain couples TRBV5-8 to TRBJ2-6; D may be TRBD2 (6 bases). The CDR3 totals 15 residues. Trimming took off 4 bases at V and 12 bases at J, with 20 bases between the two ends. The germline gives CDR1 SGHTS, CDR2 YDEGEE. The DNA for the CDR3 is TGTGCCAGCAGCCCAGCCGGCGAGACTAGTAGCGTCCTGACTTTC. Translation gives CASSPAGETSSVLTF.

The rearrangement links TRBV2 to TRBJ1-5, with D perhaps TRBD1 (5 bases). CDR1 SNHLY and CDR2 FYNNEI come from the germline V gene. Between the trimmed V and J ends, which lost 4 bases and 2 bases, there was a span of 18 bases. CDR3 length: 17 amino acids. The CDR3 nucleotides are TGTGCCAGCAGTGTTCGGGGGAGGGTGGAAGGCAATCAGCCCCAGCATTTT. Encoded protein: CASSVRGRVEGNQPQHF.

The rearrangement links TRBV6-5 to TRBJ2-7, with D uncertain. V gave up 2 bases and J gave up 2 bases, with 13 bases separating them. Germline assignment: CDR1 MNHEY and CDR2 SVGAGI. This CDR3 contains 15 residues. The CDR3 coding sequence is TGTGCCAGCAGTTACACCGAGACACTGACCTACGAGCAGTACTTC. Translating gives CASSYTETLTYEQYF.

The count of this clone is one. The chain's CDR3 is CASSSGLALLGNEQFF. The CDR3 DNA reads as TGTGCCAGCAGTTCGGGACTAGCCCTTTTGGGCAATGAGCAGTTCTTC. The J gene is TRBJ2-1, the V gene TRBV28; 9 bases align to TRBD2. Germline V CDR1 and CDR2: MDHEN, SYDVKM. The trim removed 4 bases at V and 6 bases at J, leaving 10 bases unmatched. The CDR3 runs to 16 residues. The full variable domain, rest sourced from reference TRBV28 and TRBJ2-1, is DVKVTQSSRYLVKRTGEKVFLECVQDMDHENMFWYRQDPGLGLRLIYFSYDVKMKEKGDIPEGYSVSREKKERFSLILESASTNQTSMYLCASSSGLALLGNEQFFGPGTRLTVL.

The table lists this clone with a count of one. The chain combines TRBV29-1 with TRBJ2-1; possible D gene TRBD2, 6 bases. CDR3 size: 13 residues. The V end lost 6 bases, the J end lost 9 bases, and 18 bases lay between the germline ends. Germline V gene lookup returns CDR1 SQVTM and CDR2 ANQGSEA. The CDR3 DNA follows: TGCAGCGTCTCAAGGGACTCCATGGCTGAGCAGTTCTTC. Protein sequence: CSVSRDSMAEQFF.

The chain combines TRBV6-1 with TRBJ1-3, with D perhaps TRBD1 (5 bases). The V end lost 3 bases, the J end lost 1 base, and 7 bases lay between the germline ends. Germline CDR1 is MNHNS and CDR2 is SASEGT. The CDR3 covers 14 residues. The CDR3 reads CASSERQSGNTIYF. CDR3 nucleotide sequence: TGTGCCAGCAGTGAGAGACAGTCTGGAAACACCATATATTTT.

This clone was counted ten times or more. The rearrangement links TRBV5-4 to TRBJ1-1; D unclear. Germline V gene lookup returns CDR1 SGHNT and CDR2 YYREEE (reference sequence). The V gene lost 5 bases and the J gene lost 4 bases, with 15 bases spanning the gap. This CDR3 spans 14 amino acids. The CDR3 spells CASRADTRPTEAFF. CDR3 coding DNA: TGTGCCAGCAGGGCCGACACTCGGCCCACTGAAGCTTTCTTT.